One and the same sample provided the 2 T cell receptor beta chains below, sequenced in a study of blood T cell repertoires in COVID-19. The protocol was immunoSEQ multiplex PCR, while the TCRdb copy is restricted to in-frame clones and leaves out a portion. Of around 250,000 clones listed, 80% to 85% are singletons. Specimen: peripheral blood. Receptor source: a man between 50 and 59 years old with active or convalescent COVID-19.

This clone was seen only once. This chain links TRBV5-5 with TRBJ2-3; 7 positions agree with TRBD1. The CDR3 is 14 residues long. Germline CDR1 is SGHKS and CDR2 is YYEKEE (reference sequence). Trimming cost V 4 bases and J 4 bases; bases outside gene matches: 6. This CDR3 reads CASSLGTDPDTQYF. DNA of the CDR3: TGTGCCAGCAGCCTAGGGACAGACCCAGATACGCAGTATTTT.

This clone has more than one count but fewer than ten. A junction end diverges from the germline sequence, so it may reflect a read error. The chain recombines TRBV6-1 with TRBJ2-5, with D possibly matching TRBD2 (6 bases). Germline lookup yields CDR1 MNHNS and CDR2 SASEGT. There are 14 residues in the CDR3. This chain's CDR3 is CASSEASAQKTQYF. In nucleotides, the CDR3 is TGTGCCAGCAGTGAGGCTAGCGCCCAAAAGACCCAGTACTTC.